The 27 T cell receptor beta chains in this list originate from one sample, sequenced in a study of blood T cells in healthy people across ages. Sample-barcoded 5' priming and a J-beta primer mix drove a second PCR of roughly 6 to 12 cycles. TCRdb reprocessed the 5' RACE reads with MiXCR, giving one entry per CDR3 protein. Of some 890,000 distinct CDR3 sequences in the sample, around 29% were seen once. These data also formed part of another study, on T cells of mothers and their children.

Sequenced sample: blood. The receptors here all came from a woman aged 40-49 years in good health.

V gene TRBV7-3 combines with J gene TRBJ2-1; 8 nucleotides agree with TRBD1. With 5 bases clipped from V and 4 bases from J, the junction kept 13 bases outside the gene matches. Germline CDR1 reads SGHTA; CDR2 reads FQGTGA. CDR3 length: 17 amino acids. The CDR3: CASSRLGGQAAYNEQFF. In DNA, the CDR3 is TGTGCCAGCAGCCGCCTCGGGGGACAGGCGGCATACAATGAGCAGTTCTTC.

This clonotype came up a few times. The gene calls are TRBV29-1 and TRBJ2-5; no reliable D call. The CDR3 consists of 12 residues. Trimming pared 4 bases from V and 1 base from J, leaving 7 bases between. Germline CDR1 and CDR2: SQVTM and ANQGSEA. The CDR3 region has the DNA TGCAGCGTTGGGAGCGCCCAAGAGACCCAGTACTTC. This encodes CSVGSAQETQYF.

This clonotype turned up a few times. The junction does not match germline at one end; this may be a read error. The genes are TRBV2 and TRBJ1-5; D is perhaps TRBD1 (6 bases). This CDR3 has 15 amino acids. Germline values: CDR1 SNHLY, CDR2 FYNNEI. The CDR3 sequence: CASQTGPGWNRPQHF. The CDR3 nucleotides read TGTGCCAGCCAAACAGGGCCAGGATGGAATCGGCCCCAGCATTTT.

V and J are TRBV7-3 and TRBJ2-3; TRBD1 matches 11 bases. In germline, CDR1 is SGHTA, CDR2 FQGTGA. V lost 5 bases and J lost 5; bases outside the gene matches: 6. The CDR3 contains 15 residues. The CDR3: CASSPGQGAEDTQYF. Written as DNA, the CDR3 is TGTGCCAGCAGCCCTGGACAGGGGGCAGAAGATACGCAGTATTTT.

There are a few counts of this clonotype. V usage is TRBV24-1 and J usage is TRBJ2-1; possibly TRBD2 for D (5 bases). V shed 3 bases and J shed 7 bases, with 18 bases lying between them. This CDR3 region has 16 residues. The germline V gene encodes CDR1 KGHDR and CDR2 SFDVKD. The CDR3 sequence: CATSDHSGRRSNEQFF. The CDR3 coding sequence is TGTGCCACCAGTGATCACAGCGGCCGGAGGTCGAATGAGCAGTTCTTC.

The chain recombines TRBV6-5 with TRBJ1-4; D is undetermined. Trimming removed 6 bases from V and 6 bases from J, with 14 bases in between. Germline V gene lookup returns CDR1 MNHEY and CDR2 SVGAGI. The length of the CDR3 is 14 residues. The CDR3 loop reads CASRAEDRDEKLFF. The CDR3 DNA is TGTGCCAGCAGAGCTGAGGACCGGGATGAAAAACTGTTTTTT.

Regarding this clonotype: An end of the junction does not agree with germline; a read error may underlie this. The CDR3 nucleotides read TGTGCCAGCAGTCAGACAGATACGCGGTATTTT. This translates into CASSQTDTRYF. The chain employs TRBV28 and TRBJ2-3, with D perhaps matching TRBD1 (5 bases). The CDR3 length is 11 residues. The V gene's germline CDR1 is MDHEN and CDR2 SYDVKM.

This sequence joins TRBV20-1 and TRBJ2-2; the D gene is possibly TRBD1 (5 bases). This CDR3 is built from 16 residues. V lost 4 bases to trimming and J lost 4 bases, with 19 bases between them. The germline V gene has CDR1 DFQATT and CDR2 SNEGSKA (reference sequence). The CDR3 protein is CSAIDSRTPSTGELFF. CDR3 DNA sequence: TGCAGTGCTATAGACAGTAGAACGCCGAGCACCGGGGAGCTGTTTTTT.

This chain uses TRBV7-9 with TRBJ2-2; D is ambiguous. Germline V gene sequence: CDR1 SEHNR, CDR2 FQNEAQ (reference sequence). CDR3 length: 13 amino acids. V lost 3 bases, J lost 4 bases, and 6 bases lay in between. This CDR3 is CASSFLGTGELFF. The CDR3 coding sequence is TGTGCCAGCAGCTTTTTAGGCACCGGGGAGCTGTTTTTT.

There are a few counts of this clonotype. The V gene is TRBV5-1, the J gene TRBJ2-7; 9 bases are shared with TRBD2. The V segment lost 4 bases and the J segment 4 bases; nucleotides outside the gene matches: 15. This CDR3 comprises 17 residues. Germline V gene sequence: CDR1 SGHRS, CDR2 YFSETQ. The CDR3 DNA reads TGCGCCAGCAGCAGAGGGCTAGCGGGGACCTCCGGTTACGAGCAGTACTTC. Translated, it gives CASSRGLAGTSGYEQYF. The full variable domain, completed using reference TRBV5-1 and TRBJ2-7, is KAGVTQTPRYLIKTRGQQVTLSCSPISGHRSVSWYQQTPGQGLQFLFEYFSETQRNKGNFPGRFSGRQFSNSRSEMNVSTLELGDSALYLCASSRGLAGTSGYEQYFGPGTRLTVT.

Comment on this clonotype: Its ends do not fully match the called genes, so a read error is possible. The chain uses TRBV6-2 or TRBV6-3 and TRBJ2-5; D may be TRBD1 (6 bases). The CDR3 runs 17 residues. The germline gives CDR1 MNHEY, CDR2 SVGEGT. The CDR3 sequence: CTSTDYSIKDRGETQYF. The CDR3 DNA follows: TGTACCAGCACCGACTACTCGATCAAGGACAGAGGAGAGACCCAGTACTTC.

V and J are TRBV13 and TRBJ1-2; tentatively, D is TRBD1 (5 bases). The CDR3 consists of 13 residues. Germline-derived CDR1 and CDR2 are PRHDT and FYEKMQ (reference sequence). Deletions cut 5 bases from V and 5 bases from J, with 12 bases between. In DNA, the CDR3 is TGTGCCAGCAGCAACGGTGGGACTTATGGCTACACCTTC. Its translation is CASSNGGTYGYTF.

This clonotype has more than one count but fewer than ten. This CDR3 reads CASSQDWGQVYNEQFF. The DNA of the CDR3 is TGTGCCAGCAGCCAAGATTGGGGGCAGGTTTACAATGAGCAGTTCTTC. The J gene is TRBJ2-1, the V gene TRBV14, with a weak D call TRBD1 (6 bases). The germline gives CDR1 SGHDN, CDR2 FVKESK. The CDR3 length is 16 residues. Trimming cost V 0 bases and J 4 bases, with 13 bases left between them.

This clonotype was seen ten or more times. The rearrangement joins TRBV6-6 to TRBJ2-7, with unresolved D. Looked up from germline, CDR1 is MNHNY and CDR2 is SVGAGI (reference sequence). CDR3 size: 13 residues. V was clipped by 4 bases and J by 3 bases, with 10 bases between them. The CDR3 DNA is TGTGCCAGCAGTTCCCTCGGCGGCTACGAGCAGTACTTC. Its protein is CASSSLGGYEQYF.

The chain is built from TRBV28 and TRBJ1-2, with D possibly TRBD1 on 6 matching bases. Germline loops: CDR1 MDHEN, CDR2 SYDVKM. V lost 8 bases, J lost 5 bases, and 15 bases lay in between. The CDR3 is 13 amino acids. Written as DNA, the CDR3 is TGTGCCAGCCAAGGGACACCGACTTATGGCTACACCTTC. Encoded protein: CASQGTPTYGYTF.

This clonotype has just a few counts. The V gene is TRBV5-6, the J gene TRBJ2-7; 7 bases line up with TRBD1. Trimming took 0 bases from V and 3 from J; bases not matched to a gene: 6. The V gene's germline CDR1 is SGHDT and CDR2 YYEEEE. The CDR3 is made up of 15 amino acids. For the CDR3, the DNA is TGTGCCAGCAGCTTGGGACAGGGAAATAACTACGAGCAGTACTTC. Translation gives CASSLGQGNNYEQYF.

This clonotype came up a few times. The gene calls are TRBV28 and TRBJ2-5, with 9 positions matching TRBD1. The J call may be wrong; the DNA end is better matched by TRBJ2-7. The CDR3 totals 13 residues. Germline V gives CDR1 MDHEN, CDR2 SYDVKM. In DNA, the CDR3 is TGTGCCAGCAGACTGGACAGGGGCCACGAGCAGTACTTC. The encoded protein is CASRLDRGHEQYF.

In its sample, this clonotype was seen a few times. The chain employs TRBV4-3 and TRBJ1-4; a weak D match, TRBD1 (6 bases). There are 15 residues in the CDR3. V lost 4 bases and J lost 6, with 15 bases in between. Germline V gene data show CDR1 as LGHNA and CDR2 as YSLEER. CDR3: CASSPSTGRDEKLFF. The DNA of the CDR3 is TGCGCCAGCAGCCCTTCGACAGGAAGGGATGAAAAACTGTTTTTT.

The chain's CDR3 is CASSNRGGTGELFF. DNA of the CDR3: TGTGCCAGCAGTAACAGGGGAGGCACCGGGGAGCTGTTTTTT. The gene calls are TRBV2 and TRBJ2-2; D is possibly TRBD1 (7 bases). Germline CDR1 is SNHLY and CDR2 is FYNNEI. This CDR3 is 14 amino acids long. Trimming shortened V by 5 bases and J by 4 bases, and 11 bases separated the two germline ends.

This clonotype has at least ten counts. The genes are TRBV29-1 and TRBJ1-2; no firm D call. The CDR3 runs to 11 residues. Germline V gene data show CDR1 as SQVTM and CDR2 as ANQGSEA. V gave up 8 bases and J gave up 0 bases, with 7 bases separating them. The CDR3 sequence is CSTEANYGYTF. For the CDR3, the DNA is TGCAGCACTGAGGCTAACTATGGCTACACCTTC.

This clonotype was counted ten times or more. The chain employs TRBV27 and TRBJ2-3; D ambiguous. The germline gives CDR1 MNHEY, CDR2 SMNVEV (reference sequence). Trimming shortened V by 2 bases and J by 2 bases, and 8 bases separated the two germline ends. The CDR3 spans 14 residues. The CDR3 coding sequence is TGTGCCAGCAGTTTAACGACTGCCACAGATACGCAGTATTTT. It codes for CASSLTTATDTQYF.

This clonotype has only a few counts. The CDR3 sequence is CASSSRQGDPYNEQFF. CDR3 sequence (DNA): TGTGCCAGCAGTTCGAGACAGGGGGACCCATACAATGAGCAGTTCTTC. The J gene is TRBJ2-1, the V gene TRBV27; TRBD1 agrees at 9 bases. The germline V gene has CDR1 MNHEY and CDR2 SMNVEV (reference sequence). This CDR3 comprises 16 residues. V shed 4 bases, J shed 4 bases, and the junction held 8 bases outside the gene matches.

This clonotype was observed a few times. A read error may be the cause here, since a much bigger clone is one base away. The chain carries TRBV29-1 and TRBJ2-1, with 9 bases that match TRBD2. J lost 10 bases, V lost 1 base, and 5 bases had no gene match. The CDR3 is made up of 13 amino acids. CDR1 and CDR2 from the germline V gene are SQVTM and ANQGSEA. CDR3: CSVEVLAGSEQFF. The CDR3 DNA is TGCAGCGTTGAAGTTCTAGCGGGGTCCGAGCAGTTCTTC.

As concerns this clonotype: This may arise from a read error, as a much more abundant clone is one base away. The rearrangement links TRBV20-1 to TRBJ1-2; D is ambiguous. The length of the CDR3 is 11 residues. CDR1 is DFQATT and CDR2 is SNEGSKA in the germline V gene (reference sequence). The CDR3 loop is CSGKGAYGYTF. In DNA, the CDR3 is TGTAGCGGCAAGGGCGCCTATGGCTACACCTTC.

This clonotype showed up just a few times. This chain joins TRBV11-2 and TRBJ2-3; 7 bases align to TRBD1. Germline CDR1 reads SGHAT; CDR2 reads FQNNGV. CDR3 length: 17 amino acids. Losses at the gene ends were 4 bases for V and 3 bases for J; bases not matched to a gene: 13. CDR3 amino acids: CASSSSSGQIGTDTQYF. CDR3 nucleotides: TGTGCCAGCAGCTCCTCATCGGGACAGATTGGAACAGATACGCAGTATTTT.

Note on this clonotype: This may be a read error, as it is one base from a much larger clone. This chain uses TRBV20-1 with TRBJ2-3; no reliable D call. V was clipped by 0 bases and J by 2 bases, with 15 bases between them. The CDR3 is 16 residues long. Germline V gene lookup returns CDR1 DFQATT and CDR2 SNEGSKA (reference sequence). In DNA form, the CDR3 reads TGCAGTGCTAGAGATAGGCGCACCCCTAACACAGATACGCAGTATTTT. Translation gives CSARDRRTPNTDTQYF.

This clonotype was found a few times. V and J are TRBV29-1 and TRBJ1-4, with a weak D call TRBD1 (5 bases). The V end lost 5 bases, the J end lost 5 bases, and 21 bases lay between the germline ends. Germline values: CDR1 SQVTM, CDR2 ANQGSEA. CDR3 length equals 16 residues. CDR3 amino acids: CSVLSWGRRGNEKLFF. The CDR3 nucleotides read TGCAGCGTTCTCTCCTGGGGGAGAAGAGGCAATGAAAAACTGTTTTTT. Using reference TRBV29-1 and TRBJ1-4 for the parts outside the CDR3, the full variable domain is SAVISQKPSRDICQRGTSLTIQCQVDSQVTMMFWYRQQPGQSLTLIATANQGSEATYESGFVIDKFPISRPNLTFSTLTVSNMSPEDSSIYLCSVLSWGRRGNEKLFFGSGTQLSVL.